The source of this TCR beta chain is a study of T cell responses to AZD1222 COVID-19 vaccine. The method was immunoSEQ multiplex PCR; TCRdb's version includes in-frame clones alone and lacks a portion of them. The sample has 75,000 to 80,000 clones; around 80% are singletons. Comment on this clone: This sample includes further DNA sequences coding for the same CDR3.

Germline V gene sequence: CDR1 SGHAT, CDR2 FQDESV (reference sequence). The ends were cut back, 8 bases at V and 2 bases at J, with 20 bases in the middle. The CDR3 is 16 amino acids. The material was peripheral blood, obtained 28 days after the second dose of the MenACWY control vaccine. This receptor was identified in an adult who received the MenACWY meningococcal vaccine as a control. The chain couples TRBV11-1 to TRBJ2-3, with TRBD2 as a possible D gene (5 bases). CDR3 DNA: TGTGCCAGCTCGGTATCGGGAACAATCATCACAGATACGCAGTATTTT. Amino acid sequence: CASSVSGTIITDTQYF.